These T cell receptor beta chains were read from a single sample in a study of cytomegalovirus exposure and HLA in healthy donors. Clones were sequenced by immunoSEQ multiplex PCR, and TCRdb holds only the in-frame ones, with some missing. There are some 90,000 clones in the sample; more than 65% occur only once, and just over 8% lies in the top ten. The material sequenced was PBMCs. The source of these receptors is a man between 60 and 70 years old in good health and CMV-seronegative. The CDR3 runs from the conserved cysteine through the conserved F or W. Fields, in order: clone size, J gene, D gene, V gene, CDR3 DNA, CDR3 protein. D genes are given only for firm matches. Clone size, where shown, is once, few, many, or a class for clones that have expanded.

-,TRBJ2-5,-,TRBV9,TGTGCCAGCAGCGCAGGGTACCAGGGGATCGAAGAGACCCAGTACTTC,CASSAGYQGIEETQYF
-,TRBJ2-3,TRBD1,TRBV25-1,TGTGCCAGCAACCAAGGGGGACAGGGTGGGTCTAGCACAGATACGCAGTATTTT,CASNQGGQGGSSTDTQYF
-,TRBJ2-5,-,TRBV10-3,TGTGCCATCAGTGACGGGGAGACCCAGTACTTC,CAISDGETQYF
-,TRBJ1-5,TRBD1,TRBV16,TGTGCCAGCAGCCAAGGACAGGGGAGGAATCAGCCCCAGCATTTT,CASSQGQGRNQPQHF
-,TRBJ2-7,-,TRBV27,TGTGCCAGCAGTACCCGACGGGAAAGGTCCGAGCAGTACTTC,CASSTRRERSEQYF
-,TRBJ1-2,TRBD1,TRBV6-5,TGTGCCAGCAGGGCAGACAGGGACTATGGCTACACCTTC,CASRADRDYGYTF
-,TRBJ2-7,-,TRBV13,TGTGCCAGCAGCCGAGGGGGTAGAGGGACCTACGAGCAGTACTTC,CASSRGGRGTYEQYF
few,TRBJ2-3,TRBD2,TRBV5-1,TGCGCCAGCAGCCCGCTAGCGGGGCTAGGCACAGATACGCAGTATTTT,CASSPLAGLGTDTQYF
-,TRBJ2-2,TRBD2,TRBV7-6,TGTGCCAGCAGCTTAGAGACTAGCGGGGCCAACACCGGGGAGCTGTTTTTT,CASSLETSGANTGELFF
once,TRBJ1-2,TRBD1,TRBV27,TGTGCCAGCAGTTTAACTCCGGGACAGGGGGCATTCTATGGCTACACCTTC,CASSLTPGQGAFYGYTF
-,TRBJ2-2,TRBD2,TRBV2,TGTGCCAGCAGTGAATTGGGGGGGGACACCGGGGAGCTGTTTTTT,CASSELGGDTGELFF
-,TRBJ2-7,-,TRBV5-1,TGCGCCAGCAGCTTGAGGGCAGGAGGGAGCTCCTACGAGCAGTACTTC,CASSLRAGGSSYEQYF
-,TRBJ2-7,-,TRBV7-8,TGTGCCAGCAGCTTCAAACGGACTGGCTCCTACGAGCAGTACTTC,CASSFKRTGSYEQYF
few,TRBJ2-2,TRBD2,TRBV5-1,TGCGCCAGCAGCCAGGGACTAGCGGGGGACGGCGGGGAGCTGTTTTTT,CASSQGLAGDGGELFF
-,TRBJ2-7,TRBD2,TRBV6-5,TGTGCCAGCAGTTACATGAGCGGGGGGGCGTCCGGCGAGCAGTACTTC,CASSYMSGGASGEQYF
-,TRBJ2-7,TRBD2,TRBV28,TGTGCCAGCAGCAAAGCCGGGACTAGCGGACAAACCTACGAGCAGTACTTC,CASSKAGTSGQTYEQYF
-,TRBJ1-4,-,TRBV30,TGTGCCTGGAGTGTATCCAGTGAAAAACTGTTTTTT,CAWSVSSEKLFF